This T cell receptor (beta chain) was identified during a study of T cells in Graves' hyperthyroidism and ophthalmopathy. V lost 3 bases to trimming and J lost 11 bases, with 11 bases between them. Looked up from germline, CDR1 is LGHDT and CDR2 is YNNKEL (reference sequence). The CDR3 totals 12 residues. This clonotype was counted ten times or more. Template material for amplifying TCR beta CDR3 regions consisted of RNA transcripts. With the HTBI primer set, the TCR CDR3 went through a first round of RT-PCR. One entry per CDR3 protein results from TCRdb running MiXCR on the multiplex PCR reads. The data contain hundreds of thousands of distinct CDR3 sequences, roughly 15% of them singletons. The definition of stable Graves' hyperthyroidism was no ophthalmopathy progression within 18 months. In patients aged 18 to 65, hyperthyroidism was newly diagnosed, with duration under 2 months.

The clonotype comes from a woman in her 30s with Graves' hyperthyroidism. J is TRBJ1-5 and V is TRBV3-1; TRBD1 is a possible D gene (5 bases). Input material: blood. In DNA, the CDR3 is TGTGCCAGCAGCCAGGGGCCGACGGCCCAGCATTTT. Its protein product is CASSQGPTAQHF.